These 9 T cell receptor beta chains came from one sample sequenced in a study of T cell repertoires in cytomegalovirus infection. Each CDR3 protein gets one entry after TCRdb re-called the reads with MiXCR. The sample contains roughly 600,000 distinct CDR3 sequences, roughly 26% of which appear only once. The sequencing sample was made of CD8+ T cells from PBMCs. The receptor set was obtained from a human donor in good health (CMV status not recorded). Some clones in this sample may be carry-over from other donors' samples.

The V gene is TRBV6-1, the J gene TRBJ2-5; 10 nucleotides align to TRBD1. Germline-derived CDR1 and CDR2 are MNHNS and SASEGT. Unmatched junction bases numbered 12, after V lost 6 bases and J lost 5 bases. The CDR3 spans 16 residues. CDR3 DNA: TGTGCCAGCAGCCCTTTTAGAGGGACAGGGGAGGAGACCCAGTACTTC. Amino acid sequence: CASSPFRGTGEETQYF.

This clonotype was observed a few times. This chain joins TRBV6-6 and TRBJ2-3; 7 nucleotides align to TRBD1. The trim removed 6 bases at V and 2 bases at J, leaving 8 bases unmatched. CDR1 and CDR2 from the germline V gene are MNHNY and SVGAGI (reference sequence). CDR3 size: 15 residues. CDR3 residues: CASSPGQSFTDTQYF. The DNA of the CDR3 is TGTGCCAGCAGCCCGGGACAGAGTTTCACAGATACGCAGTATTTT.

V is TRBV6-2 or TRBV6-3 and J is TRBJ1-2; TRBD1 might be the D (5 bases). The germline CDR1 and CDR2 sequences are MNHEY and SVGEGT. CDR3 length equals 14 residues. Trimming shortened V by 5 bases and J by 3 bases, and 13 bases separated the two germline ends. The chain's CDR3 is CASSDAGIYYGYTF. The CDR3 nucleotides read TGTGCCAGCAGTGACGCAGGGATATACTATGGCTACACCTTC.

The chain has TRBV5-5 and TRBJ2-1; TRBD1 matches at 9 bases. The CDR3 consists of 19 residues. In germline, CDR1 is SGHKS, CDR2 YYEKEE (reference sequence). After removal of 3 bases from V and 9 bases from J, the junction contained 22 bases not matched to a gene. The CDR3 reads CASSSGTGTFWGGEGEQFF. CDR3 DNA: TGTGCCAGCAGCTCCGGGACAGGGACCTTTTGGGGGGGAGAGGGTGAGCAGTTCTTC.

V gene TRBV4-3 combines with J gene TRBJ2-1; D could derive from TRBD1 or TRBD2 (5 bases each). The CDR3 loop spans 15 amino acids. With 0 bases removed from V and 8 bases from J, the gap between germline ends came to 14 bases. The germline V gene encodes CDR1 LGHNA and CDR2 YSLEER. As DNA, the CDR3 is TGCGCCAGCAGCCAAGATCTATTTATGGGGGATGAGCAGTTCTTC. Its protein is CASSQDLFMGDEQFF.

The genes are TRBV6-6 and TRBJ2-1; TRBD2 matches 10 bases. The CDR3 has 18 amino acids. Looked up from germline, CDR1 is MNHNY and CDR2 is SVGAGI (reference sequence). The V gene end was trimmed by 6 bases and the J gene end by 4 bases; junction bases not matched to a gene: 15. In nucleotides, the CDR3 is TGTGCCAGCAGGCCCCGAAGGGCTGGACTAGCGGTTTACAATGAGCAGTTCTTC. Amino acid sequence: CASRPRRAGLAVYNEQFF.

In its sample, this clonotype was seen many times. The chain is built from TRBV12-3 or TRBV12-4 and TRBJ2-7; D not resolved. Trimming cost V 2 bases and J 6 bases, with 8 bases left between them. The CDR3 loop spans 12 amino acids. The CDR3 spells CASSLRVAEQYF. DNA of the CDR3: TGTGCCAGCAGTTTAAGGGTAGCCGAGCAGTACTTC.

At least ten counts were recorded for this clonotype. The V gene is TRBV7-8, the J gene TRBJ1-3; D might be TRBD1 (5 bases). This CDR3 spans 14 amino acids. CDR1 is SGHVS, CDR2 FQNEAQ, per germline. V gave up 5 bases and J gave up 4 bases, with 12 bases separating them. The CDR3 here is CASSLDSGGNTIYF. The CDR3 DNA is TGTGCCAGCAGCCTCGACAGTGGGGGAAACACCATATATTTT.

This chain uses TRBV10-3 with TRBJ2-5; 8 nucleotides align to TRBD2. V gave up 7 bases and J gave up 5 bases; unmatched junction bases: 9. This CDR3 is built from 14 residues. From germline, CDR1 is ENHRY and CDR2 SYGVKD. The CDR3 is CAIKAGTSRETQYF. CDR3 DNA: TGTGCCATCAAAGCCGGGACTAGTCGCGAGACCCAGTACTTC.